Reported below is one TCR beta chain. Profiled with immunoSEQ multiplex PCR; TCRdb holds only in-frame clones, not every one. Of some 650,000 clones in the sample, about 97% were seen once. Germline V gene lookup returns CDR1 SGHRS and CDR2 YFSETQ. V was trimmed by 4 bases and J by 4 bases, leaving 10 bases between them. The CDR3 is made up of 13 amino acids. The sample is drawn from a study of shared clonotypes between healthy human individuals. The sequence was collected from a woman aged 30 to 39 in good health. Sequencing was done on a sample of naive CD4+ T cells sorted from blood. Subset noted: CD45RA+ positively selected. The chain carries TRBV5-1 and TRBJ2-3; no reliable D call. CDR3 sequence (DNA): TGCGCCAGCAGCCTCACCTGGGCAGATACGCAGTATTTT. Translation gives CASSLTWADTQYF.